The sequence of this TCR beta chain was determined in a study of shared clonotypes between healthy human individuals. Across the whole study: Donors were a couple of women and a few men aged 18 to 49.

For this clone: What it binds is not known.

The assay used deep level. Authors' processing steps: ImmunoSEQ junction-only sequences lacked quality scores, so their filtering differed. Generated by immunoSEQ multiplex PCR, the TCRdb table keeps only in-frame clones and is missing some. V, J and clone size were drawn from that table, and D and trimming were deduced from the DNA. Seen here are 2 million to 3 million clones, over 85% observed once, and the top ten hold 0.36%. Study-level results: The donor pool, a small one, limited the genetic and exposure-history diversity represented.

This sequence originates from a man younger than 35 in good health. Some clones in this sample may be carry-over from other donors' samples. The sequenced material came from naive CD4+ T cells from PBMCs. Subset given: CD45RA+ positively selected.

This CDR3 is CASSPLGGGGKVDTQYF. CDR3 DNA sequence: TGTGCCAGCAGTCCCCTGGGGGGGGGAGGAAAGGTAGATACGCAGTATTTT. This chain joins TRBV28 and TRBJ2-3; 7 bases align to TRBD2. Germline CDR1 reads MDHEN; CDR2 reads SYDVKM. Trimming took 5 bases from V and 5 from J; bases not matched to a gene: 16. The CDR3 totals 17 residues.